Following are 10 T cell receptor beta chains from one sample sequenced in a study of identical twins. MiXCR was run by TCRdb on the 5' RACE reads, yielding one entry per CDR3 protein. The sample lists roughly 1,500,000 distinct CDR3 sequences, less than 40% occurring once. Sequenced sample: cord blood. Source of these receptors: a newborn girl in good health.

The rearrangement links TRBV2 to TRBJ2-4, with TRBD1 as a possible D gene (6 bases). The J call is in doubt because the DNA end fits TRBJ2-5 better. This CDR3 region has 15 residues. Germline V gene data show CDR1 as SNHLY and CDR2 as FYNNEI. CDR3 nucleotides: TGTGCCAGCAGTGTGTGGGGACACACACAGGAGACCCAGTACTTC. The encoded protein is CASSVWGHTQETQYF.

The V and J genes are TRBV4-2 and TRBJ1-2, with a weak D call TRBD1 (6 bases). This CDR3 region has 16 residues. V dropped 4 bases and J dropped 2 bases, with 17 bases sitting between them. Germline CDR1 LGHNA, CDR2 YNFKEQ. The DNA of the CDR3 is TGTGCCAGCAGCCCCCTAGGGGGAAGGGTGAACTATGGCTACACCTTC. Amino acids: CASSPLGGRVNYGYTF.

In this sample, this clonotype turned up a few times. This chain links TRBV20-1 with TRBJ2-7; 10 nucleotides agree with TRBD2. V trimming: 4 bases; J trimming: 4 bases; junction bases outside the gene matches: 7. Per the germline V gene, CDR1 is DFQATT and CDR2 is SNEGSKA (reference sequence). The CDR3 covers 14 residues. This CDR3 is CSATLAGVRYEQYF. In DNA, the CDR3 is TGCAGTGCTACGCTAGCGGGAGTCCGTTACGAGCAGTACTTC.

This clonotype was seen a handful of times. The CDR3 here is CASKTAMGQFF. DNA for the CDR3: TGTGCCAGCAAGACTGCAATGGGGCAGTTCTTC. J is TRBJ2-1 and V is TRBV25-1; D gene ambiguous. CDR3 length: 11 residues. Trimming took 7 bases from V and 12 from J, leaving 13 bases between them. Per the germline V gene, CDR1 is MGHDK and CDR2 is SYGVNS.

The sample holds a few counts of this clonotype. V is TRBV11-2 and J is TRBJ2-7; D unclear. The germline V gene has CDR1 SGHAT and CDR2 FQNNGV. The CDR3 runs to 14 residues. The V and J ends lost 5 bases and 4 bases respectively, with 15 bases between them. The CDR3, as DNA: TGTGCCAGCAGCGTACCGGGCCGATATTACGAGCAGTACTTC. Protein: CASSVPGRYYEQYF.

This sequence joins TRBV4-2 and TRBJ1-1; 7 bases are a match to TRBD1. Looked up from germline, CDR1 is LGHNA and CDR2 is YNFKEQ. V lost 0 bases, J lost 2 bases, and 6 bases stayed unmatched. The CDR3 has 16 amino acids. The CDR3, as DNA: TGTGCCAGCAGCCAAGATCGGACAGGAAAAAACACTGAAGCTTTCTTT. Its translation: CASSQDRTGKNTEAFF.

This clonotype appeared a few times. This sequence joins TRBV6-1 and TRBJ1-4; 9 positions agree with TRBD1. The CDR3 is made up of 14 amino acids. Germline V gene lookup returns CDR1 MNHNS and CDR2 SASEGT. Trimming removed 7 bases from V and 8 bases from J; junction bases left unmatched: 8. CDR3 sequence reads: CASTPNRGREKLFF. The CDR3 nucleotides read TGTGCCAGCACTCCTAACAGGGGGCGAGAAAAACTGTTTTTT.

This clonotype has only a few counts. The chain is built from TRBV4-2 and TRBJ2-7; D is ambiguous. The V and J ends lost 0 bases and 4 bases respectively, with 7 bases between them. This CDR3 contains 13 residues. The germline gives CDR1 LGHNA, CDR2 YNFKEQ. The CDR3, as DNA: TGTGCCAGCAGCCAAGATATGGGTTACGAGCAGTACTTC. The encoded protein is CASSQDMGYEQYF.

The CDR3 sequence is CASSYNAGDTQYF. CDR3 in DNA: TGTGCCAGCAGCTACAACGCTGGAGATACGCAGTATTTT. V usage is TRBV7-2 and J usage is TRBJ2-3, with D uncertain. V shed 4 bases and J shed 5 bases, with 10 bases lying between them. This CDR3 region has 13 residues. Looked up from germline, CDR1 is SGHTA and CDR2 is FQGNSA. Together with reference TRBV7-2 and TRBJ2-3, the CDR3 gives the full variable domain: GAGVSQSPSNKVTEKGKDVELRCDPISGHTALYWYRQSLGQGLEFLIYFQGNSAPDKSGLPSDRFSAERTGGSVSTLTIQRTQQEDSAVYLCASSYNAGDTQYFGPGTRLTVL.

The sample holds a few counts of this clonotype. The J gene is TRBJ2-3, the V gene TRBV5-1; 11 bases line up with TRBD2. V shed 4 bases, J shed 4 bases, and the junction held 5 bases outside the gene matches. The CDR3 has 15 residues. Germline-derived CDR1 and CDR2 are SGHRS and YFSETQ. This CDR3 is CASSLTSGAADTQYF. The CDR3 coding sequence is TGCGCCAGCAGCCTGACTAGCGGGGCTGCAGATACGCAGTATTTT.